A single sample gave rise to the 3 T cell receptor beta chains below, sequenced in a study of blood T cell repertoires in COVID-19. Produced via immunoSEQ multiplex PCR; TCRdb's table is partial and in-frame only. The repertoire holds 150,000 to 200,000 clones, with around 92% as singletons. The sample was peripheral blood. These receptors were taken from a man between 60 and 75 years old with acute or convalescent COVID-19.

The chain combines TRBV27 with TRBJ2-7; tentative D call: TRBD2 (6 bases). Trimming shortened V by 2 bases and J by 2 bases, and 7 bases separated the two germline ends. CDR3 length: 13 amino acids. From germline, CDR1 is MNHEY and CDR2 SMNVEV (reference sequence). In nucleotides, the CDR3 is TGTGCCAGCAGTTTAGGGGGGACCTACGAGCAGTACTTC. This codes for CASSLGGTYEQYF.

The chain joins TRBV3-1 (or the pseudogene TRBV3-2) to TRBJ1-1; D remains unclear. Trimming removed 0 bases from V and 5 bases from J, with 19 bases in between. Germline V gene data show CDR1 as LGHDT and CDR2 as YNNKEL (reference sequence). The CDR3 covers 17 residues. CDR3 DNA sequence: TGTGCCAGCAGCCAAGATAAGGGAGGGTTCAGTATAACTGAAGCTTTCTTT. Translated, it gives CASSQDKGGFSITEAFF.

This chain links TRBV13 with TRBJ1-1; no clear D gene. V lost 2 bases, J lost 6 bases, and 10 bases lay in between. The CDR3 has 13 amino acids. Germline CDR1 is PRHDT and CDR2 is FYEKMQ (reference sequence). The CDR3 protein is CASSLFKLSEAFF. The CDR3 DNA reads TGTGCCAGCAGCTTATTTAAGCTGTCTGAAGCTTTCTTT.